Reported below is one T cell receptor beta chain. Its antigen is as yet unknown. The data were obtained in a study of vaccination and CD4 T cells after COVID-19. Study-level background: Convalescent individuals exhibited SARS-CoV-2 positivity on nasal swab PCR, with about 9 mild and one severe presentation. The peptides that stimulated the cells were overlapping spike peptides from SARS-CoV-2, HCoV-NL63, HCoV-OC43 and HCoV-229E.

At the Johns Hopkins FTIC core, DNA taken from cultured CD4+ T cells was sequenced by way of the Oncomine TCR Beta short-read assay. TCRdb re-derived calls from the PCR reads in MiXCR, one entry per CDR3 protein. The sample shows fewer than 12,000 distinct CDR3 sequences, about 45% of them seen only once. The ends were cut back, 0 bases at V and 4 bases at J, with 15 bases in the middle. This CDR3 has 15 amino acids. Looked up from germline, CDR1 is DFQATT and CDR2 is SNEGSKA (reference sequence). Treatment here: roughly 11-day PBMC culture with coronavirus spike peptide pools or control peptides (ViraFEST assay). Dates of PCR positivity, March to December 2020, preceded the US Alpha, Beta and Delta variants. Study-level points and caveats: Looking at convalescent patients, 304 of their 307 vaccine-specific clones were spike mono-reactive.

The rearrangement uses TRBV20-1 and TRBJ1-1; the D is unclear. The sample taken for sequencing was CD4+ T cells from blood, cultured in vitro. The receptor comes from a human donor who had recovered from COVID-19. Here the CDR3 DNA reads TGCAGTGCTAGAGATAGATTGCGGGGAAGCACTGAAGCTTTCTTT. Translated: CSARDRLRGSTEAFF.